This is a list of T cell receptor beta chains from one sample in a study of cytomegalovirus exposure and HLA in healthy donors. Sequencing used immunoSEQ multiplex PCR; TCRdb keeps in-frame clones, though not all of them. The sample comprises 150,000 to 200,000 clones, around 76% of which are singletons, and approximately 1.5% rests with the top ten. Sample: PBMCs. The receptors come from a girl aged 5-17 years in good health and CMV-seropositive. The conserved cysteine and the conserved F or W are not part of the CDR3 here.

V	J	CDR3
TRBV5-1	TRBJ1-1	ASRPGQGNTEAF
TRBV9	TRBJ2-7	ASSASGASYEQY
TRBV7-8	TRBJ1-4	ASSPEGGQVGSNEKLF
TRBV10-3	TRBJ2-1	AISESSGSSYNEQF
TRBV18	TRBJ2-7	ASSTTGGNEQY
TRBV6-5	TRBJ2-2	ASSRQREYAGELF
TRBV6-5	TRBJ1-2	ASSQGRASGYGYT
TRBV6-6	TRBJ2-5	ASRRDSQETQY
TRBV29-1	TRBJ1-2	SVVGGDYGYT
TRBV29-1	TRBJ2-3	SVPGLNTDTQY
TRBV5-1	TRBJ1-3	ASSLNQGPGNTIY
TRBV2	TRBJ1-2	ASSEALRVAGGYT
TRBV11-1	TRBJ1-1	ASSLGGRAF
TRBV25-1	TRBJ2-2	ASSERAGGWSGELF
TRBV7-8	TRBJ2-2	ASSSRENTGELF
TRBV11-3	TRBJ1-2	ASSLGSGDGYT
TRBV5-6	TRBJ1-1	ASSFGRMNTEAF
TRBV27	TRBJ2-5	ASSSGRDRGTQY
TRBV7-9	TRBJ1-1	ASRAPNRGPTEAF
TRBV4-1	TRBJ1-5	ASSQEGHSNQPQH
TRBV9	TRBJ1-1	ASTFGSARGEAF
TRBV5-6	TRBJ1-2	ASSLAPSRGGYT
TRBV7-9	TRBJ2-7	ASSMSSYEQY
TRBV4-1	TRBJ1-1	ASSQGRQGIMNTEAF
TRBV29-1	TRBJ1-2	SVRTDMGYT
TRBV11-3	TRBJ2-7	ASSGGGAYGEQY
TRBV27	TRBJ2-1	ASIGSSYNEQF
TRBV5-1	TRBJ2-5	ASSLGQIQETQY
TRBV27	TRBJ2-7	ASSPSRAASYEQY
TRBV30	TRBJ2-3	AWSVGSTDTQY
TRBV5-1	TRBJ2-1	ASSLGPAGGNNEQF
TRBV30	TRBJ2-7	AWRDRGSSYEQY
TRBV19	TRBJ1-1	ASSIVGQGIILNTEAF
TRBV28	TRBJ2-7	ASSLSPGIYEQY
TRBV11-3	TRBJ2-1	ASSPRGGGAYNEQF
TRBV5-4	TRBJ2-7	ASSFAPRGYEQY
TRBV6-6	TRBJ2-5	ASSPQFREQETQY
TRBV7-2	TRBJ2-1	ASSSTSGGASNVNEQF
TRBV7-8	TRBJ1-1	ASSLAVAGPTEAF
TRBV21-1	TRBJ1-4	ASSKERQGGEKLF
TRBV7-9	TRBJ2-3	ASSTTGGRGDTQY
TRBV29-1	TRBJ2-3	SLGGQGITDTQY
TRBV27	TRBJ2-1	ASNGLAGANEQF
TRBV10-3	TRBJ2-5	AISEGLAEETQY
TRBV7-9	TRBJ1-1	ASSPRDSLNTEAF